This record concerns one T cell receptor (beta chain) sequence. The germline V gene encodes CDR1 SGHRS and CDR2 YFSETQ. V shed 2 bases and J 9 bases; nucleotides not matched to a gene: 2. The CDR3 totals 12 residues. The sample belongs to a study of blood T cell repertoires in COVID-19. Looking at the study overall: Specimens from acute and convalescent COVID-19 originated in the United States, Italy and Spain. In each case, the material was cDNA or gDNA derived from T cells, B-cell-depleted T cells, or PBMCs.

In the original workflow: Reference gene primer amplification yielded estimated nucleated cell counts. Profiled with immunoSEQ multiplex PCR; TCRdb holds only in-frame clones, not every one. V, J and clone size are taken as reported in that table, and D and trimming were inferred from the DNA itself. The profile shows under 100,000 clones, 70% to 90% of them singletons. The specimen sequenced was peripheral blood. This receptor was taken from a human donor in a cohort sampled during active COVID-19. The rearrangement joins TRBV5-1 to TRBJ2-3, with 8 bases fitting TRBD2. The CDR3 region is CASSFTSGTQYF. Here the CDR3 DNA reads TGCGCCAGCAGCTTCACTAGCGGAACGCAGTATTTT.